What follows are 20 T cell receptor beta chains derived from one specimen sequenced in a study of tumor-infiltrating lymphocytes in primary liver carcinoma. Bulk tissue was left unsorted, and RNA and DNA were co-extracted from about 19-30 mg of it. From 400 to 500 ng total RNA, TCR beta cDNA was generated with a primer in the constant region. Slightly modified ARM-PCR, run as three nested multiplex PCR rounds, produced the TCR beta libraries. Each of the first two PCR rounds ran approximately 10 cycles with TRBV1-TRBV30 forward and C-beta reverse primers. TCRdb passed the multiplex PCR reads through MiXCR, listing each CDR3 protein once. The sample lists around 71,000 distinct CDR3 sequences; about two thirds were seen once. The material sequenced was liver tumor tissue from sampling region 4. Regarding subset: tumor region T4, right-lateral pole. These receptors were obtained from a woman aged 55-69 years with primary liver carcinoma and hepatitis B virus infection.

This clonotype was seen at least ten times. The chain employs TRBV5-1 and TRBJ2-1, with 14 bases identical to TRBD2. Germline V gene sequence: CDR1 SGHRS, CDR2 YFSETQ. The CDR3 extends over 16 amino acids. The trim removed 4 bases at V and 7 bases at J, leaving 7 bases unmatched. The CDR3 sequence is CASSAGGTSGRNEQFF. The CDR3 DNA reads as TGCGCCAGCAGCGCTGGGGGGACTAGCGGGAGAAATGAGCAGTTCTTC.

Only one count was recorded for this clonotype. This sequence joins TRBV5-6 and TRBJ1-6, with 8 bases lining up with TRBD1. The germline gives CDR1 SGHDT, CDR2 YYEEEE. The V and J ends lost 1 base and 10 bases, in that order; junction bases with no gene match: 16. The CDR3 is 18 amino acids. CDR3 region: CASSLNPFRQGTGSPLHF. CDR3 DNA: TGTGCCAGCAGCTTGAATCCCTTTCGACAGGGGACCGGATCACCCCTCCACTTT.

Comments on this clonotype: A junction boundary mismatches the germline segment, possibly from a read error. The gene calls are TRBV11-2 and TRBJ2-3; tentative D call: TRBD1 (5 bases). Germline loops: CDR1 SGHAT, CDR2 FQNNGV. The CDR3 is 14 amino acids. DNA of the CDR3: TGTGCCTGCAGTATGGGGCTTCCCACAGATACACAGTATTTT. Translation: CACSMGLPTDTQYF.

Note on this clonotype: One end of the junction does not line up with germline, which may come from a read error. The chain joins TRBV7-3 to TRBJ2-3; perhaps TRBD2 as D (5 bases). Germline-derived CDR1 and CDR2 are SGHTA and FQGTGA. CDR3 length: 17 residues. The CDR3 is CASSVLPTAASIDTQYF. CDR3 bases: TGTGCCAGCAGCGTACTACCGACCGCAGCTAGCATAGATACGCAGTATTTT.

This clonotype was observed many times. The genes are TRBV12-3 or TRBV12-4 and TRBJ1-1, with TRBD1 identical over 8 bases. The length of the CDR3 is 15 residues. J lost 4 bases, V lost 5 bases, and 9 bases had no gene match. The CDR3 is CASSPQWDRITEAFF. The CDR3 bases are TGTGCCAGCAGTCCACAATGGGACAGGATCACTGAAGCTTTCTTT.

This clonotype appeared a few times. The junction differs from germline at one of its ends, possibly a read error. The chain joins TRBV29-1 to TRBJ2-1, with 12 bases identical to TRBD2. The CDR3 consists of 13 residues. Per germline, CDR1 SQVTM and CDR2 ANQGSEA. CDR3: CGVGGTSGSDRNF. DNA of the CDR3: TGCGGTGTTGGGGGGACTAGCGGGTCCGACAGGAACTTC.

With regard to this clonotype: This CDR3 is missing its conserved last phenylalanine or tryptophan, likely due to a read error. The limits of the CDR3 on the DNA are not certain, so only TCRdb's listed CDR3 is given. The chain couples TRBV28 to TRBJ2-5; the tabulated D call, TRBD1, remains unverified against the DNA. The CDR3 region is 14 residues in length, termini included. Germline-derived CDR1 and CDR2 are MDHEN and SYDVKM. The chain's CDR3 is CASNSGGSRETQCL.

The V call is TRBV11-2, the J call TRBJ2-1; 13 bases are a match to TRBD2. V trimming: 5 bases; J trimming: 8 bases; junction bases outside the gene matches: 12. The germline gives CDR1 SGHAT, CDR2 FQNNGV. The CDR3 covers 17 residues. CDR3 nucleotides: TGTGCCAGCAGCAAGAAACTAGCGGGAGGGCCGGGTGATGAGCAGTTCTTC. It is translated as CASSKKLAGGPGDEQFF.

Concerning this clonotype itself: The junction differs from germline at one of its ends, possibly a read error. This chain connects TRBV12-3 or TRBV12-4 to TRBJ2-3; 9 bases are a match to TRBD2. The CDR3 extends over 16 amino acids. This chain's CDR3 is CAGRKRLAGVTDTQYF. Written as DNA, the CDR3 is TGTGCCGGCAGGAAGAGATTAGCGGGGGTCACAGATACGCAGTATTTT.

As regards this clonotype: At one end the junction does not follow the germline gene, possibly because of a read error. The chain recombines TRBV6-5 with TRBJ2-5, with TRBD1 matching 9 bases. The CDR3 sequence is 15 residues long. CDR1 and CDR2 from the germline V gene are MNHEY and SVGAGI. The CDR3, as DNA: TGTGCCAGCAGTTACTTGAGGGACAGGGAAGAGACCCAGTATTTC. It is translated as CASSYLRDREETQYF.

In the case of this clonotype: The junction departs from the called germline gene at one end, perhaps through a read error. The chain carries TRBV6-5 and TRBJ1-5; unclear D gene. This CDR3 is built from 15 residues. CDR1 is MNHEY, CDR2 SVGAGI, per germline. CDR3 sequence reads: CASSYHSNSNQPQHF. The DNA of the CDR3 is TGTGCCAGCAGTTATCACAGCAATAGCAATCAGCCTCAGCATTTT.

A remark on this clonotype: The conserved phenylalanine or tryptophan is not found at the CDR3 terminus, so this likely reflects a read error. The DNA is left out, because the CDR3 cannot be placed on it with certainty; the CDR3 is given as TCRdb lists it. This chain joins TRBV29-1 and TRBJ2-1. Germline CDR1 SQVTM, CDR2 ANQGSEA. The CDR3 length is 13 residues, termini included. CDR3 protein: CSVDVSAYNEHFC.

About this clonotype itself: Possible read error: a much larger clone is one base away. The chain combines TRBV5-6 with TRBJ2-2, with D possibly matching TRBD2 (6 bases). The germline CDR1 and CDR2 sequences are SGHDT and YYEEEE. The CDR3 is 14 amino acids. In DNA form, the CDR3 reads TGTGCCGGCAGCCGGGACTTGTGGATCGGGGAGCTGTTTTTT. It translates to CAGSRDLWIGELFF.

As regards this clonotype: At one end the junction does not follow the germline gene, possibly because of a read error. This chain uses TRBV11-2 with TRBJ2-2; maybe TRBD2 (5 bases). CDR1 is SGHAT and CDR2 is FQNNGV in the germline V gene. The CDR3 consists of 13 residues. The CDR3 DNA follows: TGTGTCAGCTGCTTAGATAGGACTGGGGAGCTGCTTTTT. It translates to CVSCLDRTGELLF.

As concerns this clonotype: At one end the junction does not follow the germline gene, possibly because of a read error. This chain connects TRBV12-3 or TRBV12-4 to TRBJ1-2; D is unclear. This CDR3 is built from 13 residues. CDR3 sequence: CVSSLKRSYGYTF. The CDR3 coding sequence is TGTGTCAGCAGTCTCAAGAGATCGTACGGCTACACCTTC.

Comment on this clonotype: Germline and junction disagree at one end, which may indicate a read error. Here the CDR3 reads CASGLTGGTNTQYF. As DNA, the CDR3 is TGTGCCAGCGGCTTAACGGGGGGGACAAATACACAGTATTTT. V usage is TRBV11-2 and J usage is TRBJ2-3, with TRBD2 identical over 8 bases. The CDR3 loop spans 14 amino acids. Looked up from germline, CDR1 is SGHAT and CDR2 is FQNNGV.

This chain joins TRBV28 and TRBJ2-3; D not certain. The DNA end lines up better with TRBJ1-5; the J call may be wrong. The germline V gene has CDR1 MDHEN and CDR2 SYDVKM. The CDR3 totals 12 residues. CDR3 region: CAAQAGRDTQHF. Written as DNA, the CDR3 is TGTGCCGCCCAAGCGGGGAGAGATACGCAGCATTTT.

Of note for this clonotype: This may be a read error: a much more frequent sequence differs by one nucleotide. The CDR3 carries no conserved terminal phenylalanine or tryptophan, so it likely arises from a read error. V is TRBV7-9 and J is TRBJ1-1, with unresolved D. The CDR3 loop spans 13 amino acids. V was trimmed by 3 bases and J by 5 bases, leaving 10 bases between them. Germline loops: CDR1 SEHNR, CDR2 FQNEAQ (reference sequence). This CDR3 is CASSFTERTEAFL. The CDR3 region has the DNA TGTGCCAGCAGCTTTACTGAAAGGACTGAAGCTTTCCTT.

The CDR3 protein is CASSHLLAGNDNEQFF. The CDR3 DNA reads as TGTGCCAGCAGCCACCTACTAGCGGGAAACGACAATGAGCAGTTCTTC. The chain has TRBV7-9 and TRBJ2-1; 10 bases map to TRBD2. Germline V lookup: CDR1 SEHNR, CDR2 FQNEAQ (reference sequence). This CDR3 is 16 amino acids long. The junction had 9 bases not matched to a gene; V was cut back by 5 bases and J by 5 bases.

This clonotype showed up many times. This chain connects TRBV6-5 to TRBJ2-3, with TRBD2 as a possible D gene (6 bases). The germline V and J ends were trimmed by 6 bases and 2 bases, with 18 bases remaining between them. Germline lookup yields CDR1 MNHEY and CDR2 SVGAGI. The CDR3 sequence is 16 residues long. CDR3 in amino acids: CASRRSGDGSTDTQYF. The CDR3 DNA sequence: TGTGCCAGCAGACGTTCGGGGGACGGATCCACAGATACGCAGTATTTT.